The rows below give T cell receptor beta chains drawn from one sample of a study of OX40 agonist ivuxolimab in advanced cancers. The repertoire was sequenced with immunoSEQ multiplex PCR; TCRdb's copy has only in-frame clones and lacks some. The sample yields about 100,000 clones, 89% seen once. The sample in question was CD4+ or CD8+ T cells sorted from blood, obtained in a trial of the OX40 agonist ivuxolimab. These receptors were taken from an adult with an advanced solid tumor such as melanoma, head and neck, liver or kidney cancer. The CDR3 runs from the conserved cysteine through the conserved F or W. Fields, in order: CDR3 protein, CDR3 DNA, clone size, V gene, CDR3 length, D gene, J gene. A D gene is named only where the DNA matches it firmly. Some rows have no size entry. The others give once, few or many, or a class for an expanded clone.

CASTNPRDRDGNEQFF TGTGCCAGCACCAACCCCCGGGACAGGGATGGCAATGAGCAGTTCTTC . TRBV2 16 TRBD1 TRBJ2-1
CATPEGGGQTEAFF TGTGCCACCCCGGAGGGTGGGGGGCAGACTGAAGCTTTCTTT . TRBV6-1 14 . TRBJ1-1
CASSIGTGSGETQYF TGCGCCAGCAGCATTGGGACCGGATCGGGCGAGACCCAGTACTTC . TRBV5-1 15 . TRBJ2-5
CASSHNVGSGNTIYF TGTGCCAGCAGTCATAACGTCGGCTCTGGAAACACCATATATTTT . TRBV6-1 15 . TRBJ1-3
CASSHGSSYEQYF TGCGCCAGCAGCCACGGTTCCTCCTACGAGCAGTACTTC . TRBV4-1 13 . TRBJ2-7
CASSLVGVNTEAFF TGTGCCAGCAGCTTAGTAGGAGTAAACACTGAAGCTTTCTTT few TRBV7-3 14 . TRBJ1-1
CASKRTGSSYEQYF TGTGCCAGTAAACGGACAGGGTCCTCCTACGAGCAGTACTTC . TRBV19 14 TRBD1 TRBJ2-7
CASSETRREETQYF TGTGCCAGCTCAGAGACTCGAAGGGAAGAGACCCAGTACTTC . TRBV18 14 . TRBJ2-5
CASSGRGEPTSSYNEQFF TGTGCCAGTAGTGGTCGCGGAGAGCCCACTAGCTCCTACAATGAGCAGTTCTTC once TRBV19 18 . TRBJ2-1
CASSWHVGYEQYF TGTGCCAGCAGCTGGCACGTGGGCTACGAGCAGTACTTC . TRBV9 13 . TRBJ2-7
CASSLEQGRYEQYF TGTGCCAGCAGCTTGGAGCAGGGGAGGTACGAGCAGTACTTC few TRBV5-4 14 . TRBJ2-7
CASSLPGDYYGYTF TGTGCCAGCAGCTTGCCAGGGGACTACTATGGCTACACCTTC . TRBV5-4 14 . TRBJ1-2
CASSQDRGRDIQYF TGCGCCAGCAGCCAAGACAGGGGGCGCGACATTCAGTACTTC once TRBV4-1 14 TRBD1 TRBJ2-4
CAWSVRRNTGELFF TGTGCCTGGAGTGTACGTCGAAACACCGGGGAGCTGTTTTTT . TRBV30 14 . TRBJ2-2
CATSRRQGRGAGELFF TGTGCCACCAGCAGACGACAGGGAAGGGGCGCCGGGGAGCTGTTTTTT once TRBV15 16 TRBD1 TRBJ2-2
CASSQGRFSGRADEQYF TGCGCCAGCAGCCAAGGTCGCTTTAGCGGGAGGGCGGACGAGCAGTACTTC . TRBV4-1 17 TRBD2 TRBJ2-7
CASSIRGGRVNEQFF TGTGCCAGTAGTATCAGGGGGGGCCGAGTCAATGAGCAGTTCTTC . TRBV19 15 . TRBJ2-1
CATSRDEGLAGLAFF TGTGCCACCAGCAGAGATGAGGGTTTGGCAGGCTTAGCTTTCTTT once TRBV15 15 . TRBJ1-1
CASNLRGHYGYTF TGTGCCAGCAACCTACGAGGGCACTATGGCTACACCTTC . TRBV2 13 . TRBJ1-2
CASRTTGPAGEQYF TGTGCCAGCAGAACTACTGGACCCGCAGGCGAGCAGTACTTC . TRBV27 14 . TRBJ2-7
CASSVGWGQGGSYEQYF TGTGCCAGCAGCGTAGGATGGGGGCAGGGCGGCTCCTACGAGCAGTACTTC . TRBV9 17 . TRBJ2-7
CASSLAGGTEAFF TGTGCCAGCAGCTTAGCAGGGGGCACTGAAGCTTTCTTT once TRBV11-1 13 . TRBJ1-1
CASSLEGLAGAGTYNEQFF TGCGCCAGCAGCTTGGAGGGACTAGCGGGGGCAGGAACCTACAATGAGCAGTTCTTC . TRBV5-1 19 TRBD2 TRBJ2-1
CAWNRGSYEQYF TGTGCCTGGAACAGGGGATCCTACGAGCAGTACTTC . TRBV30 12 TRBD1 TRBJ2-7
CASSTGGAGGVNQPQHF TGTGCCAGTAGCACCGGCGGGGCAGGGGGCGTAAATCAGCCCCAGCATTTT . TRBV19 17 TRBD1 TRBJ1-5
CASGGLADSTDTQYF TGCGCCAGTGGGGGACTAGCGGATAGCACAGATACGCAGTATTTT . TRBV5-1 15 TRBD2 TRBJ2-3
CASSASVSYEQYF TGTGCCAGCAGTGCCTCAGTTTCCTACGAGCAGTACTTC . TRBV6-1 13 . TRBJ2-7
CASSLPGETRYF TGTGCCAGCAGCCTCCCGGGGGAGACCCGGTACTTC . TRBV6-4 12 . TRBJ2-5
CSVAKIQGEKLFF TGCAGCGTTGCCAAGATCCAGGGGGAAAAACTGTTTTTT . TRBV29-1 13 . TRBJ1-4